This T cell receptor beta chain comes out of a study of sequential checkpoint blockade in melanoma. Study information: Patients were randomized 1:1 to nivolumab-then-ipilimumab or ipilimumab-then-nivolumab first-line. Both treatment sequences were followed by maintenance nivolumab.

Treatment specified: randomized to nivolumab then ipilimumab (arm A) or the reverse (arm B). DNA-damaging chemotherapy had not been given to any patient beforehand. PBMC sorting kept live CD3+CD8+ cells without CD19 or CD56. TCRdb's copy holds only in-frame clones and misses some; the assay was immunoSEQ multiplex PCR. The data hold 5,000 or so clones, with approximately 71% observed a single time. A few counts support this clone. The CDR3 sequence is 15 residues long. Germline values: CDR1 SGDLS, CDR2 YYNGEE. Between the trimmed V and J ends, which lost 3 bases and 0 bases, there was a span of 12 bases.

This specimen consisted of CD8+ T cells sorted from blood (inferred from file names), obtained from a patient given nivolumab and ipilimumab in sequence. The TCR originated in a human patient with melanoma. Some clones in this sample may be carry-over from other donors' samples. The J gene is TRBJ1-2, the V gene TRBV9, with a tentative D call TRBD1 (6 bases). CDR3 protein: CASSGTGITNYGYTF. In DNA, the CDR3 is TGTGCCAGCAGCGGTACAGGGATTACTAACTATGGCTACACCTTC.